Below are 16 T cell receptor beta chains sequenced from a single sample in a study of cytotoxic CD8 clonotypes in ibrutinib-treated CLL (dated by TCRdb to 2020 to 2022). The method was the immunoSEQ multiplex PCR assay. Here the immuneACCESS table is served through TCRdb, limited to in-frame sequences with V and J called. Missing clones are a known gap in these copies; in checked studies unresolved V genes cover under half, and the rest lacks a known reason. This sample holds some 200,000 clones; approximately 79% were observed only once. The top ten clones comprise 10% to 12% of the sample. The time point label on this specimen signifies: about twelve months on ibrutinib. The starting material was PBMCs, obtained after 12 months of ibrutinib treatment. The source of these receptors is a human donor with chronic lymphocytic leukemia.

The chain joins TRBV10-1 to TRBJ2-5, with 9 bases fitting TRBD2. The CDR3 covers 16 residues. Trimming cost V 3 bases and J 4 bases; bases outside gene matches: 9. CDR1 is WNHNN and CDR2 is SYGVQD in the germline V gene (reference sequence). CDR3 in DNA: TGCGCCAGCAGTGATGCTAGCGGGAAGAGGTCAGAGACCCAGTACTTC. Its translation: CASSDASGKRSETQYF.

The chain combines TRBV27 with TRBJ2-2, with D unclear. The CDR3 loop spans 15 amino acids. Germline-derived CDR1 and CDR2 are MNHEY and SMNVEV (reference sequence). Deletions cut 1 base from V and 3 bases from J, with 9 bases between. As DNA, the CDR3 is TGTGCCAGCAGTTTATGGCAGCCCCACACCGGGGAGCTGTTTTTT. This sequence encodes CASSLWQPHTGELFF.

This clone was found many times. The CDR3 nucleotides are TGTGCCAGCAGTCCCTTTTCCGAGCAGTACTTC. The encoded protein is CASSPFSEQYF. The chain is built from TRBV28 and TRBJ2-7; D unclear. The CDR3 extends over 11 amino acids. V lost 5 bases and J lost 6, with 8 bases in between. CDR1 is MDHEN and CDR2 is SYDVKM in the germline V gene.

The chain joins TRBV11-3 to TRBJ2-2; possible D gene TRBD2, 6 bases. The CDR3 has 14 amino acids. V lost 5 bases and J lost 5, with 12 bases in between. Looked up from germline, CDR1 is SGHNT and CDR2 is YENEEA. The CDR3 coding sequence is TGTGCCAGCAGCCCCAGGACTAAAACCGGGGAGCTGTTTTTT. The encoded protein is CASSPRTKTGELFF.

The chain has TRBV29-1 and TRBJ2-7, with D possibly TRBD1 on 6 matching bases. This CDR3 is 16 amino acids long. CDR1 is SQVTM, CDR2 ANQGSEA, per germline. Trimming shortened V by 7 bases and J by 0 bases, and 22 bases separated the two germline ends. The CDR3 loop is CSAQTGGLETSYEQYF. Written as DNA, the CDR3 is TGCAGCGCCCAAACTGGGGGCTTGGAAACCTCCTACGAGCAGTACTTC.

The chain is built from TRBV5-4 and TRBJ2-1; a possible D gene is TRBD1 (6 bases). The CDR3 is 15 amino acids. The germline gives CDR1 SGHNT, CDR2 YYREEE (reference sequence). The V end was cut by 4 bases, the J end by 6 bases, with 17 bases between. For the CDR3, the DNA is TGTGCCAGCAGCCCTCGACAGGCGCGTTTCAATGAGCAGTTCTTC. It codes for CASSPRQARFNEQFF.

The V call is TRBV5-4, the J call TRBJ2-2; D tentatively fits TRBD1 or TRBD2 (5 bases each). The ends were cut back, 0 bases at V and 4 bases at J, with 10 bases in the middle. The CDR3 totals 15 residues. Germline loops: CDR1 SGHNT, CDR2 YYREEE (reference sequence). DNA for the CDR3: TGTGCCAGCAGCTTGGCTGGTGGGGGCACCGGGGAGCTGTTTTTT. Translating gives CASSLAGGGTGELFF.

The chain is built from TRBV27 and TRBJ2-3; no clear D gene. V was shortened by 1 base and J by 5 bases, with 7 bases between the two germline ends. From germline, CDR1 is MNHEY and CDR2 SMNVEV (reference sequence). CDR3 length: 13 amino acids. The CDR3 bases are TGTGCCAGCAGTTTATGGCGTTTAGATACGCAGTATTTT. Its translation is CASSLWRLDTQYF.

The CDR3 nucleotides read TGCGCCAGCAGCTTTCGGGTGGGCGGGGGAAACAATGAGCAGTTCTTC. Its translation: CASSFRVGGGNNEQFF. The chain is built from TRBV5-1 and TRBJ2-1, with TRBD2 matching over 7 bases. CDR1 SGHRS and CDR2 YFSETQ come from the germline V gene. The CDR3 is 16 residues long. The trim removed 2 bases at V and 5 bases at J, leaving 10 bases unmatched.

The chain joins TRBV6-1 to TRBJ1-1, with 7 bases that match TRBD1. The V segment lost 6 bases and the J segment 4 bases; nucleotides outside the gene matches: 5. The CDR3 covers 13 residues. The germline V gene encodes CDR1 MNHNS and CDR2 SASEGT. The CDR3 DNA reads TGTGCCAGCAGCGACAGGGTGGGCACTGAAGCTTTCTTT. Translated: CASSDRVGTEAFF.

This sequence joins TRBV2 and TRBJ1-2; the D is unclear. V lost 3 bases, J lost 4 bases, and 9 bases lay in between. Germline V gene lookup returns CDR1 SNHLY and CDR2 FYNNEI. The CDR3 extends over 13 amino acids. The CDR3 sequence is CASSEGRAYGYTF. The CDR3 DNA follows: TGTGCCAGCAGTGAGGGTAGGGCCTATGGCTACACCTTC.

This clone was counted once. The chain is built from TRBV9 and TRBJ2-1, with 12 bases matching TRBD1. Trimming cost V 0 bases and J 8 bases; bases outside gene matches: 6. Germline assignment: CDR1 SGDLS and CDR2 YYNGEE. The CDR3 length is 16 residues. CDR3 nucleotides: TGTGCCAGCAGCGTAGACCCCGGGACAGGGGGCCATGAGCAGTTCTTC. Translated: CASSVDPGTGGHEQFF.

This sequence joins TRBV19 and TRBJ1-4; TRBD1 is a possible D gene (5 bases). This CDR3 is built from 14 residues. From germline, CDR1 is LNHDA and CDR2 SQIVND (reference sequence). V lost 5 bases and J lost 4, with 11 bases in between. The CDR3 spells CASSAGDHNEKLFF. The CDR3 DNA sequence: TGTGCCAGTAGTGCGGGGGATCATAATGAAAAACTGTTTTTT. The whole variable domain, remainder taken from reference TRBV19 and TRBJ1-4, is DGGITQSPKYLFRKEGQNVTLSCEQNLNHDAMYWYRQDPGQGLRLIYYSQIVNDFQKGDIAEGYSVSREKKESFPLTVTSAQKNPTAFYLCASSAGDHNEKLFFGSGTQLSVL.

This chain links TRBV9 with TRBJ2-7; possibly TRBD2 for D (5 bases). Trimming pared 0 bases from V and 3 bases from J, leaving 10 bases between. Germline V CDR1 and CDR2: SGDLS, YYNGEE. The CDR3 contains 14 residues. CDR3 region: CASSVGEGVYEQYF. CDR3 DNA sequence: TGTGCCAGCAGCGTAGGAGAGGGCGTCTACGAGCAGTACTTC. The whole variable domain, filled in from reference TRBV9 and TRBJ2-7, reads DSGVTQTPKHLITATGQRVTLRCSPRSGDLSVYWYQQSLDQGLQFLIQYYNGEERAKGNILERFSAQQFPDLHSELNLSSLELGDSALYFCASSVGEGVYEQYFGPGTRLTVT.

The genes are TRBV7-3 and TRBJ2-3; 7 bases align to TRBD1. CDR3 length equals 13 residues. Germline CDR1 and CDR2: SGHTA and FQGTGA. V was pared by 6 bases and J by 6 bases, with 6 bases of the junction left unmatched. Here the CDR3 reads CASSRQGQDTQYF. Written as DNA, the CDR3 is TGTGCCAGCAGTAGACAGGGACAGGATACGCAGTATTTT.

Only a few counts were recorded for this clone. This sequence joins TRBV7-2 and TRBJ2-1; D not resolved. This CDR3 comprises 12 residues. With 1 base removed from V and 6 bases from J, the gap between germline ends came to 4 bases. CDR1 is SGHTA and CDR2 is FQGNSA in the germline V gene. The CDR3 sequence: CASSLVSNEQFF. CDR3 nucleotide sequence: TGTGCCAGCAGCTTAGTTTCCAATGAGCAGTTCTTC.